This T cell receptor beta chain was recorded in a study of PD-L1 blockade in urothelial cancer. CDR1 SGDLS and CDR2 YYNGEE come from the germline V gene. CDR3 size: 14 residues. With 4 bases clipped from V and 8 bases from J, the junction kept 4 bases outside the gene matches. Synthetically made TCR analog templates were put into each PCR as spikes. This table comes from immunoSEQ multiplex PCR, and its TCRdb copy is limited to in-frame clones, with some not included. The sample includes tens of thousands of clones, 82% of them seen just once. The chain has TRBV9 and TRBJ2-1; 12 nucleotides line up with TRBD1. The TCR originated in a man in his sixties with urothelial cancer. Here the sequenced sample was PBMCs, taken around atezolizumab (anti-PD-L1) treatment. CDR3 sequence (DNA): TGTGCCAGCAGCCTCGGGACAGGGGGCGATGAGCAGTTCTTC. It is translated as CASSLGTGGDEQFF.